This T cell receptor beta chain was recorded in a study of blood T cell repertoires in COVID-19. On the study more broadly: Sources were T cells, B-cell-depleted T cells, or PBMCs; the material itself was cDNA or gDNA.

The CDR3 is 14 amino acids. The J segment lost 7 bases and the V segment lost 7 bases, leaving 7 bases of the junction unmatched. CDR1 is SGHTA and CDR2 is FQGNSA in the germline V gene. Method: immunoSEQ multiplex PCR; TCRdb's copy keeps in-frame clones and lacks some. This sample has about 17,000 clones, with under 90% found just once. V is TRBV7-2 and J is TRBJ2-2, with 9 positions matching TRBD2. The source material was peripheral blood. This clonotype was obtained from an elderly man with acute or convalescent COVID-19. CDR3: CASTSLAGSGELFF. CDR3 sequence (DNA): TGTGCCAGCACCTCCCTAGCGGGGAGCGGGGAGCTGTTTTTT.